Only a few counts were recorded for the clone carrying this T cell receptor (beta chain). Its antigen is still unknown. The data were obtained in a study of cytomegalovirus exposure and HLA in healthy donors. Across the study: Caucasian-associated ancestry cluster membership applied to about 80% of a few hundred genotyped donors.

The study's findings and limits: Earlier analysis found most TCR beta V segments productive about 90% or about 30% of the time. A list of 150 to 200 TCR beta chains associated with cytomegalovirus was given.

PCR primers comprised 60 Vbeta and 13 Jbeta primers. Authors' methods: As a later analysis found, there were 82 million or so unique TCR beta chains, of which around 10 million were shared. The table came from immunoSEQ multiplex PCR; TCRdb's copy has only in-frame clones and leaves some out. D and trimming were read from the DNA, whereas the V and J calls and clone size are those reported in that table. The sample includes 100,000 to 150,000 clones, about four fifths of them seen just once. From germline, CDR1 is SGHTA and CDR2 FQGNSA. This CDR3 comprises 15 residues. V lost 5 bases to trimming and J lost 9 bases, with 17 bases between them.

The gene calls are TRBV7-2 and TRBJ1-6, with a tentative D call TRBD1 (6 bases). The clonotype originates from a man in his forties or fifties in good health and CMV-seronegative. The sequenced material came from PBMCs. The CDR3, as DNA: TGTGCCAGCAGCAACTCAGGGGTGGTGGGTTCACCCCTCCACTTT. Residues: CASSNSGVVGSPLHF.